This is a list of T cell receptor beta chains from one sample in a study of blood T cell repertoires in COVID-19. Sequencing was performed with immunoSEQ multiplex PCR; in TCRdb, only in-frame clones are kept and a portion is missing. The table has around 60,000 clones, under 85% seen once. The specimen was peripheral blood. These receptors all come from an elderly woman with acute or convalescent COVID-19. CDR3s include the opening cysteine and the closing phenylalanine or tryptophan. D genes are given only for firm matches. Expanded clones get a size class; other rows say once, few or many, or leave the size out.

CDR3nt	CDR3aa	abundance	d_gene	v_gene	j_gene
TGTGCCAGTAGTATTTGGGGACAGTCCAGCAATCAGCCCCAGCATTTT	CASSIWGQSSNQPQHF	NA	TRBD1	TRBV19	TRBJ1-5
TGTGCCTGGATGGCGGGGCTTACCACAGATACGCAGTATTTT	CAWMAGLTTDTQYF	NA	NA	TRBV30	TRBJ2-3
TGTGCCAGCAGCTTACGGACTAGCGGTCACAATGAGCAGTTCTTC	CASSLRTSGHNEQFF	NA	TRBD2	TRBV7-9	TRBJ2-1
TGTGCCAGCAGCTTAGGACTAGCGGAGCGGGGGGAGCTGTTTTTT	CASSLGLAERGELFF	NA	TRBD2	TRBV7-2	TRBJ2-2
TGTGCCAGTAGTACGACAGGGGCTCACCCTGCTGGCTACACCTTC	CASSTTGAHPAGYTF	NA	TRBD1	TRBV19	TRBJ1-2
TGTGCCAGCAGCGCCCTCAAGCGGGCCTGCCTCTCCTACGAGCAGTACTTC	CASSALKRACLSYEQYF	NA	NA	TRBV9	TRBJ2-7
TGTGCCAGCAGCAAATCTTACGAGCAGTACTTC	CASSKSYEQYF	NA	NA	TRBV11-3	TRBJ2-7
TGTGCCAGCAGCTCGAGGACAGAACCCTACGAGCAGTACTTC	CASSSRTEPYEQYF	NA	NA	TRBV5-4	TRBJ2-7
TGCGCCAGCAGCCGGGACAGGCAAGTCCAAGGGTCACCCCTCCACTTT	CASSRDRQVQGSPLHF	NA	TRBD1	TRBV10-2	TRBJ1-6
TGCGCCAGCAGCCCTGGACTAGCGCGAGTCTCCTACGAGCAGTACTTC	CASSPGLARVSYEQYF	NA	TRBD2	TRBV5-1	TRBJ2-7
TGTGCCAGTAGTACACAAATATCTGGAAACACCATATATTTT	CASSTQISGNTIYF	NA	NA	TRBV19	TRBJ1-3
TGTGCCAGCAGTTTAACAGGGAGTACCAAAAACATTCAGTACTTC	CASSLTGSTKNIQYF	NA	NA	TRBV28	TRBJ2-4
TGCGCCAGCAGCTTGGGACTAGATTTAGGTACGCAGTATTTT	CASSLGLDLGTQYF	few	NA	TRBV5-1	TRBJ2-3
TGTGCCAGCAGTTTATTGGGGTTAAGTGGGAGAACCCTCGAGCAGTACTTC	CASSLLGLSGRTLEQYF	NA	NA	TRBV27	TRBJ2-7
TGTGCCAGCTCACCACTTACCTACGAGCAGTACTTC	CASSPLTYEQYF	NA	NA	TRBV18	TRBJ2-7
TGTGCCAGCAGCGTCACCGGGACAAGCTACGAGCAGTACTTC	CASSVTGTSYEQYF	NA	NA	TRBV9	TRBJ2-7